The 4 T cell receptor beta chains below come from one sample, sequenced in a study of cytomegalovirus exposure and HLA in healthy donors (TCRdb year 2017). The library relied on the immunoSEQ multiplex PCR assay. For the multiplex PCR, a mixture combining 60 forward primers for TCR Vbeta segments and 13 reverse primers for TCR Jbeta segments was used. The clones in this table, taken by TCRdb from immuneACCESS, are in-frame only. Not every clone is retained; where verified, under half of the shortfall comes from an unresolved V gene, and the cause of the rest is unknown. Present in this sample are about 54,000 clones, 82% of which were seen just once. The ten largest clonotypes hold under 3.5% of the sample. Sequencing input: PBMCs. The origin of the receptors is a woman aged 18-35 years in good health and CMV-seronegative.

The chain uses TRBV2 and TRBJ2-5; 7 nucleotides align to TRBD2. Germline loops: CDR1 SNHLY, CDR2 FYNNEI. This CDR3 is 14 amino acids long. Trimming at V came to 6 bases and at J to 1 base, leaving 5 bases not matched to a gene. The CDR3 nucleotides read TGTGCCAGCAGGGCCAGACTAGCCCAAGAGACCCAGTACTTC. Amino acids: CASRARLAQETQYF.

The chain joins TRBV7-9 to TRBJ1-6; tentative D call: TRBD1 (6 bases). Germline CDR1 reads SEHNR; CDR2 reads FQNEAQ (reference sequence). Trimming took off 2 bases at V and 8 bases at J, with 10 bases between the two ends. CDR3 size: 14 residues. The CDR3 region is CASSLSSGDSPLHF. The CDR3 DNA sequence: TGTGCCAGCAGCTTAAGTTCAGGGGATTCACCCCTCCACTTT.

This clone is a singleton in its sample. J is TRBJ1-3 and V is TRBV28; maybe TRBD1 (6 bases). V was shortened by 2 bases and J by 4 bases, with 12 bases between the two germline ends. The CDR3 is made up of 15 amino acids. CDR1 MDHEN and CDR2 SYDVKM come from the germline V gene. CDR3: CASSLGQTRGNTIYF. Here the CDR3 DNA reads TGTGCCAGCAGTTTAGGACAGACGAGAGGAAACACCATATATTTT. The full variable domain, with the rest looked up from reference TRBV28 and TRBJ1-3, is DVKVTQSSRYLVKRTGEKVFLECVQDMDHENMFWYRQDPGLGLRLIYFSYDVKMKEKGDIPEGYSVSREKKERFSLILESASTNQTSMYLCASSLGQTRGNTIYFGEGSWLTVV.

The CDR3 protein is CASSVGEGGSEQFF. CDR3 DNA sequence: TGTGCCAGCAGCGTAGGAGAGGGGGGGAGTGAGCAGTTCTTC. The chain joins TRBV9 to TRBJ2-1; D is possibly TRBD2 (7 bases). V dropped 0 bases and J dropped 9 bases, with 13 bases sitting between them. Germline V gene lookup returns CDR1 SGDLS and CDR2 YYNGEE. There are 14 residues in the CDR3.